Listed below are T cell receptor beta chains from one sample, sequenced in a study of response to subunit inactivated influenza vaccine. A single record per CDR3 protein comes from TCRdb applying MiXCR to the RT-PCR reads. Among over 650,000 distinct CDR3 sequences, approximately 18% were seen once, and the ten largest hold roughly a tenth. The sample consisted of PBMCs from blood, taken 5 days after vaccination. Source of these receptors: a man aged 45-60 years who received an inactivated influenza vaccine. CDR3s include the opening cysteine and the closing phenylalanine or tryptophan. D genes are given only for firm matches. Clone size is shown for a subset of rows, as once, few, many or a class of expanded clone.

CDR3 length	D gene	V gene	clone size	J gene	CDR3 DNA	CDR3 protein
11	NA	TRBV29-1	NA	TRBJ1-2	TGCAGCGTTGAAAGGCCCCGCGGCTACACCTTC	CSVERPRGYTF
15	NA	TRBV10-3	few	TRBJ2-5	TGTGCCATCAGTGAGTCGTATGGTAACCAAGAGACCCAGTACTTC	CAISESYGNQETQYF
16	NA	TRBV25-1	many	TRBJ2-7	TGTGCCAGCAGTGAATTCCACCTTGGAGGAAACTACGAGCAGTACTTC	CASSEFHLGGNYEQYF
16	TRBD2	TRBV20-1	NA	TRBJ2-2	TGCAGTGCCTACGATACTAGCGGGGGGGTCACCGGGGAGCTGTTTTTT	CSAYDTSGGVTGELFF
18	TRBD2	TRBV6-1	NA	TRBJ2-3	TGTGCCAGCAGTCAGGCTCCCCTTTTGCGGGGGGGCACAGATACGCAGTATTTT	CASSQAPLLRGGTDTQYF
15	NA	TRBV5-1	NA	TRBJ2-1	TGCGCCAGCAGCTTGGAGGGGGTCGGAAGCGATGAGCAGTTCTTC	CASSLEGVGSDEQFF
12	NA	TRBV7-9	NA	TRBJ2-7	TGTGCCAGCAGCTTAGCCGAGGGAATCGTCTACTTC	CASSLAEGIVYF
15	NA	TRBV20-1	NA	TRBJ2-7	TGCAGTGCTAGAACCTGGCCCTCGGGGAACTACGAGCAGTACTTC	CSARTWPSGNYEQYF
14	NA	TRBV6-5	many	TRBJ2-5	TGTGCCAGCAGTTACTCGAGAGGGGGAGAGACCCAGTACTTC	CASSYSRGGETQYF
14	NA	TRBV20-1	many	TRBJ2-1	TGCAGTGCTAGCAACGGGCCCTTCTACAATGAGCAGTTCTTC	CSASNGPFYNEQFF
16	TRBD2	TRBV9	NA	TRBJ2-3	TGTGCCAGCAGCGTAGGCTCCAGCGGGAGCTCAGATACGCAGTATTTT	CASSVGSSGSSDTQYF
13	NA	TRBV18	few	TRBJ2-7	TGTGCCAGCTCACGTGAGACGGGGGGCCAGCAGTACTTC	CASSRETGGQQYF
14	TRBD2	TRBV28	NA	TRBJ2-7	TGTGCCAGCAGTCGCGGGGGGCACTCCTACGAGCAGTACTTC	CASSRGGHSYEQYF
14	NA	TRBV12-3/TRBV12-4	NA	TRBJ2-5	TGTGCCAGCAGTTTAGGGGGTGGGGCCAAGACCCAGTACTTC	CASSLGGGAKTQYF
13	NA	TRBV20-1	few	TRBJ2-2	TGCAGTGCTAGACCCCCCACGGCCGGGGAGCTGTTTTTT	CSARPPTAGELFF
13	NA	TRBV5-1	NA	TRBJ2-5	TGCGCCAGCAGCTGGGGTCATCAAGAGACCCAGTACTTC	CASSWGHQETQYF
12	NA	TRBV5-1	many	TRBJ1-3	TGTGCCAGCAGCTTAGATGGAAACACCATATATTTT	CASSLDGNTIYF
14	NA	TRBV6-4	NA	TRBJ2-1	TGTGCCAGCAAGCGGGACACCGGCCACAATGAGCAGTTCTTC	CASKRDTGHNEQFF
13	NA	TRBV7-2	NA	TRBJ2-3	TGTGCCAGCAGCTTAGAGGCCTCAGATACGCAGTATTTT	CASSLEASDTQYF
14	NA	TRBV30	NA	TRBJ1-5	TGTGCCTGGAGTCCGAACTCCGCCCGGGAGCCCCAGCATTTT	CAWSPNSAREPQHF
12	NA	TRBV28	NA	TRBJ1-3	TGTGCCAGCAGAGTCGCGGGAAACACCATATATTTT	CASRVAGNTIYF
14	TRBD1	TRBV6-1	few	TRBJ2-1	TGTGCCAGCAAACCGGGACAGCACTACTCTGAGCAGTTCTTC	CASKPGQHYSEQFF
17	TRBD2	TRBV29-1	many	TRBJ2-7	TGCAGCGTTGAATTACTAGCGGGAGGCGGACCTCGTGCCGAGCAGTACTTC	CSVELLAGGGPRAEQYF
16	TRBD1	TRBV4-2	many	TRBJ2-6	TGTGCCAGCAGCCGAGGACAGGGATCAGGGGCCAACGTCCTGACTTTC	CASSRGQGSGANVLTF
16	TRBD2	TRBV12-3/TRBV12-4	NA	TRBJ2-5	TGTGCCAGCAGCAAGGGACTAGCGGGAAGGGGAGAGACCCAGTACTTC	CASSKGLAGRGETQYF
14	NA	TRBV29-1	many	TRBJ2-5	TGCAGCGTTGAATATCAGGGTTTACAAGAGACCCAGTACTTC	CSVEYQGLQETQYF
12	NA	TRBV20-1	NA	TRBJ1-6	TGCAGTGCTAGGCAGCCAAATTCACCCCTCCACTTT	CSARQPNSPLHF
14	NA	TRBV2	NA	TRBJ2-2	TGTGCCAGCCAAGTTAGGGGGGCCGGCGGGGAGCTGTTTTTT	CASQVRGAGGELFF